The next 31 T cell receptor beta chains were all read from a single sample in a study of cytomegalovirus exposure and HLA in healthy donors. The PCR was carried out with 60 Vbeta primers and 13 Jbeta primers. Profiled with immunoSEQ multiplex PCR; TCRdb holds only in-frame clones, not every one. The profile shows 55,000 to 65,000 clones, 75% to 85% of them singletons. Sequencing used PBMCs. Source of these receptors: a human donor in good health.

This clone has a handful of counts. As DNA, the CDR3 is TGTGCCAGCATCGGTGTTCAGCCCCAGCATTTT. Its translation: CASIGVQPQHF. The chain links TRBV28 to TRBJ1-5; D is ambiguous. CDR1 and CDR2 (germline): MDHEN, SYDVKM. Trimming took 7 bases from V and 6 from J, leaving 7 bases between them. There are 11 residues in the CDR3.

This clone was seen only once. The chain links TRBV7-8 to TRBJ2-3, with 7 bases aligning to TRBD1. Trimming at V came to 6 bases and at J to 2 bases, leaving 8 bases not matched to a gene. Germline V gives CDR1 SGHVS, CDR2 FQNEAQ. The CDR3 contains 15 residues. This chain's CDR3 is CASSLNRGLTDTQYF. The CDR3 DNA is TGTGCCAGCAGTTTGAACAGGGGTCTCACAGATACGCAGTATTTT.

The chain links TRBV14 to TRBJ1-2; D is perhaps TRBD1 (5 bases). The V end was cut by 4 bases, the J end by 7 bases, with 19 bases between. This CDR3 comprises 15 residues. The germline V gene has CDR1 SGHDN and CDR2 FVKESK. CDR3 protein: CASSRLPGGVSGYTF. CDR3 coding DNA: TGTGCCAGCAGCCGGCTCCCGGGGGGGGTGAGTGGCTACACCTTC.

The chain joins TRBV11-2 to TRBJ2-5, with 7 bases that match TRBD1. Gene TRBJ2-7 matches the end of the DNA better, so the J call may be wrong. Per germline, CDR1 SGHAT and CDR2 FQNNGV. This CDR3 has 14 residues. Here the CDR3 DNA reads TGTGCCAGCAGCCTACAGGGGCCAACTTACGAGCAGTACTTC. It encodes CASSLQGPTYEQYF.

The chain carries TRBV7-2 and TRBJ1-3; D is ambiguous. Germline-derived CDR1 and CDR2 are SGHTA and FQGNSA. V lost 5 bases to trimming and J lost 1 base, with 12 bases between them. CDR3 length equals 15 residues. The CDR3 DNA reads TGTGCCAGCAGCCAGCGAGAGGCTTCTGGAAACACCATATATTTT. Protein product: CASSQREASGNTIYF.

V is TRBV11-3 and J is TRBJ2-1; D perhaps matches TRBD2 (5 bases). Germline CDR1 and CDR2: SGHNT and YENEEA. With 5 bases removed from V and 4 bases from J, the gap between germline ends came to 12 bases. The CDR3 has 14 amino acids. The CDR3, as DNA: TGTGCCAGCAGCCTGGCGGGCGCTTACAATGAGCAGTTCTTC. Translated: CASSLAGAYNEQFF.

Written as DNA, the CDR3 is TGTGCCAGCAGTTTGACAGGGTATAATTCACCCCTCCACTTT. Protein product: CASSLTGYNSPLHF. This rearrangement joins TRBV6-5 to TRBJ1-6, with 7 bases aligning to TRBD1. Trimming at V came to 4 bases and at J to 4 bases, leaving 1 base not matched to a gene. Germline CDR1 reads MNHEY; CDR2 reads SVGAGI. This CDR3 is built from 14 residues.

This sequence joins TRBV4-3 and TRBJ2-7; possibly TRBD2 for D (6 bases). There are 16 residues in the CDR3. V lost 0 bases and J lost 5, with 17 bases in between. Looked up from germline, CDR1 is LGHNA and CDR2 is YSLEER. The CDR3 DNA reads TGCGCCAGCAGCCAAGATCGGGCAGGGAGGTTGAACGAGCAGTACTTC. Its protein product is CASSQDRAGRLNEQYF.

The rearrangement uses TRBV5-1 and TRBJ2-2; the D gene is possibly TRBD2 (5 bases). The CDR3 is 13 amino acids. V was trimmed by 4 bases and J by 6 bases, leaving 10 bases between them. Germline CDR1 and CDR2: SGHRS and YFSETQ. This chain's CDR3 is CASSAAGAGELFF. The CDR3 DNA reads TGCGCCAGCAGCGCCGCCGGGGCCGGGGAGCTGTTTTTT.

J is TRBJ1-5 and V is TRBV30; D not resolved. Germline values: CDR1 GTSNPN, CDR2 SVGIG (reference sequence). The CDR3 is 15 amino acids. The V end lost 2 bases, the J end lost 2 bases, and 13 bases lay between the germline ends. The CDR3 bases are TGTGCCTGGAGTCCATCAGATGGAGGCAATCAGCCCCAGCATTTT. Translation: CAWSPSDGGNQPQHF.

V gene TRBV18 combines with J gene TRBJ2-6, with D perhaps matching TRBD1 (6 bases). CDR1 KGHSH and CDR2 LQKENI come from the germline V gene. With 3 bases removed from V and 1 base from J, the gap between germline ends came to 10 bases. The CDR3 extends over 16 amino acids. CDR3 DNA: TGTGCCAGCTCACCGATAGGGGGATCTGGGGCCAACGTCCTGACTTTC. Protein: CASSPIGGSGANVLTF.

V is TRBV5-1 and J is TRBJ1-2; perhaps TRBD1 as D (5 bases). V lost 0 bases to trimming and J lost 6 bases, with 9 bases between them. Looked up from germline, CDR1 is SGHRS and CDR2 is YFSETQ. The CDR3 is made up of 13 amino acids. Here the CDR3 reads CASSLVLGDGYTF. CDR3 bases: TGCGCCAGCAGCTTGGTGTTAGGGGATGGCTACACCTTC.

This chain joins TRBV4-2 and TRBJ1-3; D uncertain. CDR3 length: 14 amino acids. The V gene's germline CDR1 is LGHNA and CDR2 YNFKEQ. The ends were cut back, 2 bases at V and 6 bases at J, with 11 bases in the middle. Here the CDR3 DNA reads TGTGCCAGCAGCCAATTTATAGCGGAAAACACCATATATTTT. Its translation: CASSQFIAENTIYF.

This chain uses TRBV7-2 with TRBJ2-3, with TRBD2 matching 7 bases. Per germline, CDR1 SGHTA and CDR2 FQGNSA. The CDR3 is 19 amino acids. J gave up 3 bases and V 0 bases, and 15 bases lay outside the gene matches. CDR3 DNA sequence: TGTGCCAGCAGCTTAGCGGCAATGGGCGGGAGTTTTTCAACAGATACGCAGTATTTT. Translation gives CASSLAAMGGSFSTDTQYF.

The V and J genes are TRBV27 and TRBJ2-2, with 10 nucleotides matching TRBD2. The CDR3 runs 15 residues. V dropped 8 bases and J dropped 1; count of bases not matched to a gene: 4. Germline CDR1 reads MNHEY; CDR2 reads SMNVEV (reference sequence). CDR3 sequence reads: CASQGLALNTGELFF. The CDR3 nucleotides are TGTGCCAGCCAGGGACTAGCGCTGAACACCGGGGAGCTGTTTTTT.

V is TRBV4-1 and J is TRBJ2-5; TRBD1 might be the D (6 bases). The V gene's germline CDR1 is MGHRA and CDR2 YSYEKL. V lost 4 bases to trimming and J lost 1 base, with 13 bases between them. CDR3 length: 15 amino acids. CDR3 in amino acids: CASSRGQSSQETQYF. CDR3 nucleotides: TGCGCCAGCAGCCGCGGACAGAGCTCCCAAGAGACCCAGTACTTC.

A word on this clone: Other nucleotide sequences in the sample specify the same CDR3. The chain employs TRBV11-2 and TRBJ2-7, with 12 bases fitting TRBD1. Trimming at V came to 6 bases and at J to 5 bases, leaving 14 bases not matched to a gene. This CDR3 is 17 amino acids long. The germline CDR1 and CDR2 sequences are SGHAT and FQNNGV. CDR3 coding DNA: TGTGCCAGCAGTATGGGGACAGGGGGCCCCCTTTCCCACGAGCAGTACTTC. Protein sequence: CASSMGTGGPLSHEQYF.

This rearrangement joins TRBV4-1 to TRBJ2-5; D is uncertain. The CDR3 runs to 13 residues. Germline V gene lookup returns CDR1 MGHRA and CDR2 YSYEKL. Trimming removed 0 bases at V and 3 bases at J, with 5 bases between. In nucleotides, the CDR3 is TGCGCCAGCAGCCAAGATGAGGAAGAGACCCAGTACTTC. It specifies CASSQDEEETQYF.

The chain has TRBV18 and TRBJ2-7, with 8 nucleotides matching TRBD2. The CDR3 runs to 15 residues. Unmatched junction bases numbered 4, after V lost 0 bases and J lost 3 bases. Per the germline V gene, CDR1 is KGHSH and CDR2 is LQKENI. The CDR3 sequence: CASSPPAGGNYEQYF. CDR3 in DNA: TGTGCCAGCTCACCACCGGCGGGAGGAAACTACGAGCAGTACTTC.

This clone was found once. The J gene is TRBJ1-1, the V gene TRBV5-1; 9 positions agree with TRBD1. Trimming cost V 3 bases and J 4 bases; bases outside gene matches: 10. Looked up from germline, CDR1 is SGHRS and CDR2 is YFSETQ. The CDR3 has 16 residues. CDR3 region: CASSYGQMTGGTEAFF. The CDR3 bases are TGCGCCAGCAGCTACGGACAGATGACAGGGGGCACTGAAGCTTTCTTT.

The genes are TRBV5-6 and TRBJ2-7; weak D call: TRBD2 (5 bases). Germline CDR1 and CDR2: SGHDT and YYEEEE. V lost 4 bases and J lost 4, with 24 bases in between. The CDR3 runs 17 residues. The CDR3 DNA reads TGTGCCAGCAGCCCCCCAACTAGTTGGGGTGCTCGGTACGAGCAGTACTTC. Translated: CASSPPTSWGARYEQYF. Drawing the rest from reference TRBV5-6 and TRBJ2-7, the complete variable domain is DAGVTQSPTHLIKTRGQQVTLRCSPKSGHDTVSWYQQALGQGPQFIFQYYEEEERQRGNFPDRFSGHQFPNYSSELNVNALLLGDSALYLCASSPPTSWGARYEQYFGPGTRLTVT.

The sample holds a few counts of this clone. DNA for the CDR3: TGTGCCAGCAAACGGGGCAGCCGGGACAACTCCTACGAGCAGTACTTC. It codes for CASKRGSRDNSYEQYF. This sequence joins TRBV2 and TRBJ2-5; D possibly corresponds to TRBD1 (6 bases). The J call may be in error: the DNA end matches TRBJ2-7 better. The germline V gene encodes CDR1 SNHLY and CDR2 FYNNEI. This CDR3 spans 16 amino acids.

This chain uses TRBV27 with TRBJ2-7, with 8 bases lining up with TRBD1. Germline values: CDR1 MNHEY, CDR2 SMNVEV (reference sequence). The CDR3 covers 14 residues. V dropped 3 bases and J dropped 4; count of bases not matched to a gene: 5. The CDR3 DNA reads TGTGCCAGCAGTTTTCAGGGGGCCGCTTACGAGCAGTACTTC. Its translation is CASSFQGAAYEQYF.

This clone has only a few counts. The sample has other DNA sequences that encode this CDR3 too. The chain has TRBV7-2 and TRBJ2-5; TRBD1 might be the D (6 bases). The CDR3 contains 13 residues. The germline gives CDR1 SGHTA, CDR2 FQGNSA. With 4 bases removed from V and 5 bases from J, the gap between germline ends came to 11 bases. The chain's CDR3 is CASSYRVQETQYF. CDR3 bases: TGTGCCAGCAGCTACAGGGTCCAGGAGACCCAGTACTTC.

CDR3 in amino acids: CASSGMGTSRWTEAFF. CDR3 DNA sequence: TGTGCCAGCAGTGGGATGGGGACTTCTAGATGGACTGAAGCTTTCTTT. This sequence joins TRBV2 and TRBJ1-1; possibly TRBD1 for D (5 bases). In germline, CDR1 is SNHLY, CDR2 FYNNEI. Trimming shortened V by 4 bases and J by 5 bases, and 20 bases separated the two germline ends. The length of the CDR3 is 16 residues.

The chain combines TRBV5-6 with TRBJ2-6; tentatively, D is TRBD1 (6 bases). The CDR3 spans 15 residues. V lost 3 bases to trimming and J lost 0 bases, with 7 bases between them. CDR1 SGHDT and CDR2 YYEEEE come from the germline V gene. The CDR3 DNA reads as TGTGCCAGCAGCTACAGGGTCTCTGGGGCCAACGTCCTGACTTTC. Encoded protein: CASSYRVSGANVLTF.

A few counts support this clone. The J gene is TRBJ1-4, the V gene TRBV28, with 8 bases identical to TRBD1. V lost 6 bases, J lost 7 bases, and 19 bases stayed unmatched. Germline V gene data show CDR1 as MDHEN and CDR2 as SYDVKM. This CDR3 comprises 18 residues. CDR3 sequence (DNA): TGTGCCAGCAGCCGACCGCTGGACAGGGCCAGGACAGCTGAAAAACTGTTTTTT. Residues: CASSRPLDRARTAEKLFF. Full variable domain (remainder filled in from reference TRBV28 and TRBJ1-4): DVKVTQSSRYLVKRTGEKVFLECVQDMDHENMFWYRQDPGLGLRLIYFSYDVKMKEKGDIPEGYSVSREKKERFSLILESASTNQTSMYLCASSRPLDRARTAEKLFFGSGTQLSVL.

The chain combines TRBV28 with TRBJ2-5, with D possibly matching TRBD2 (5 bases). The CDR3 is 14 residues long. V was pared by 10 bases and J by 6 bases, with 21 bases between. CDR1 is MDHEN and CDR2 is SYDVKM in the germline V gene. This CDR3 reads CATKEETFTKTQYF. The CDR3 DNA reads as TGTGCCACCAAGGAGGAGACGTTCACGAAGACCCAGTACTTC.

The chain links TRBV7-9 to TRBJ2-7; D gene unclear. This CDR3 comprises 13 residues. CDR1 and CDR2 from the germline V gene are SEHNR and FQNEAQ (reference sequence). V was pared by 5 bases and J by 2 bases, with 10 bases between. In DNA form, the CDR3 reads TGTGCCAGCAGCCCCAGACTGGCCTACGAGCAGTACTTC. Its translation is CASSPRLAYEQYF.

CDR3 coding DNA: TGTGCCAGCAGTGAATGGGGGCTCAGTAACATTCAGTACTTC. Amino acids: CASSEWGLSNIQYF. The chain employs TRBV2 and TRBJ2-4, with a weak D call TRBD1 (6 bases). This CDR3 comprises 14 residues. The V and J ends lost 2 bases and 7 bases respectively, with 12 bases between them. Germline V gene lookup returns CDR1 SNHLY and CDR2 FYNNEI.

The chain has TRBV5-5 and TRBJ2-3; 10 nucleotides match TRBD2. Germline V CDR1 and CDR2: SGHKS, YYEKEE (reference sequence). This CDR3 is 16 amino acids long. V shed 3 bases, J shed 2 bases, and the junction held 6 bases outside the gene matches. CDR3 protein: CASSSLAGGPTDTQYF. In DNA form, the CDR3 reads TGTGCCAGCAGCTCTTTAGCGGGGGGCCCCACAGATACGCAGTATTTT.